This T cell receptor beta chain was retrieved from a study of identical twins. This clonotype was counted a few times. MiXCR, run by TCRdb on the 5' RACE reads, gives a single entry per CDR3 protein. Of about 520,000 distinct CDR3 sequences detected, 20% to 25% appear once; the ten largest clones hold roughly 0.91%. The V gene lost 0 bases and the J gene lost 6 bases, with 4 bases spanning the gap. This CDR3 spans 12 amino acids. In germline, CDR1 is SGHRS, CDR2 YFSETQ. The same data also contributed to another study, on T cells expressing NK-cell markers. This second report adds: An anti-gamma-delta TCR antibody restricted sorting to alpha-beta TCR T cells in several experiments.

Sequencing was carried out using CD4+ T cells sorted from blood. The sequence was collected from a woman between 18 and 29 years old in good health. This chain joins TRBV5-1 and TRBJ2-4; D is ambiguous. Here the CDR3 reads CASSLDLNIQYF. DNA for the CDR3: TGCGCCAGCAGCTTGGATCTAAACATTCAGTACTTC.